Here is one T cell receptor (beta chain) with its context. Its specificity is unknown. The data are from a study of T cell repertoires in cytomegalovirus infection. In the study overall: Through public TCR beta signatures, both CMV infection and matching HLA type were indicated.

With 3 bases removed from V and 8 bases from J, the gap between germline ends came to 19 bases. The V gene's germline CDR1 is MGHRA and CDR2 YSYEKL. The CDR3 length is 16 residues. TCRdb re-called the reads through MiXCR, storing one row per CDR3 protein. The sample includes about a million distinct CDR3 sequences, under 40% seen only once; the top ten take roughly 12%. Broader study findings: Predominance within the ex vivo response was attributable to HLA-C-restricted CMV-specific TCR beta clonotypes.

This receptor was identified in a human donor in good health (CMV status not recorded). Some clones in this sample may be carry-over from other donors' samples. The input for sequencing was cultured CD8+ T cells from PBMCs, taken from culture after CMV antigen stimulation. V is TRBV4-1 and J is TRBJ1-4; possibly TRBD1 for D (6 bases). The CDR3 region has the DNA TGCGCCAGCAGCCACCACGGACAGCCGGGAAGGGAAAAACTGTTTTTT. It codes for CASSHHGQPGREKLFF.